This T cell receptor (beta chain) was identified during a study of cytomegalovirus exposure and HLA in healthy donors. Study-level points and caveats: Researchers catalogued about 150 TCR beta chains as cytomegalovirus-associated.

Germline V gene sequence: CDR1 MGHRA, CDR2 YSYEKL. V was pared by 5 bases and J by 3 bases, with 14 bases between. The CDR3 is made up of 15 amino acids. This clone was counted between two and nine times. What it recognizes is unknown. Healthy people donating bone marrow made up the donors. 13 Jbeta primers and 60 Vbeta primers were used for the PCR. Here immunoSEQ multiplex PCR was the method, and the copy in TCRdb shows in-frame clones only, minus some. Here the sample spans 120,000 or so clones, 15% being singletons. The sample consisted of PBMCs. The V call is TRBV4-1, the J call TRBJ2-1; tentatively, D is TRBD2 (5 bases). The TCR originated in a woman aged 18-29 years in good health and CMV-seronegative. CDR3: CASSSPEAIYNEQFF. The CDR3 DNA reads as TGCGCCAGCAGCTCCCCGGAGGCCATCTACAATGAGCAGTTCTTC.